The clone carrying this T cell receptor beta chain was found many times. The sample originates from a study of T-cell reconstitution after alpha-beta-depleted transplantation in children. Preparing the TCRbeta library involved the use of unique molecular identifiers. TCRdb re-derived calls from the PCR reads in MiXCR, one entry per CDR3 protein. The data show roughly 280,000 distinct CDR3 sequences, with around 10% seen just once and around 20% held by the top ten. The CDR3 extends over 18 amino acids. V lost 2 bases, J lost 5 bases, and 21 bases lay in between. The germline gives CDR1 MRHNA, CDR2 SNTAGT.

The source material was peripheral blood, sampled 180 days after TCRalphabeta/CD19-depleted stem cell transplant. This rearrangement joins TRBV6-4 to TRBJ2-2; either TRBD1 or TRBD2 may supply D (7 bases each). The TCR originated in a male patient between 2 and 15 years old who had a stem cell transplant for chronic granulomatous disease, so the T cells may come from the graft donor. For the CDR3, the DNA is TGTGCCAGCAGTGACCGCGGCGCAGGGGGGGATTGGACCGGGGAGCTGTTTTTT. It is translated as CASSDRGAGGDWTGELFF.